This T cell receptor beta chain was obtained from a study of T-cell reconstitution after alpha-beta-depleted transplantation in children. Unique molecular identifiers tagged the TCRbeta library. Each CDR3 protein is one row after TCRdb ran MiXCR on the PCR reads. The data show approximately 290,000 distinct CDR3 sequences, roughly 11% seen once. The CDR3 sequence is 15 residues long. Trimming removed 7 bases from V and 6 bases from J; junction bases left unmatched: 6. General study results and limits: After transplant, high TCRbeta diversity at day 60 in some patients arose from surviving recipient T cells and thymic progenitors. Several hundred rapidly expanded clones from non-depleted graft cells reportedly supplied alpha-beta T cells about two months post-transplant. A year had passed since transplant, and T-cell counts and diversity by then came mostly from newly produced T cells.

This clonotype was recorded at least ten times. Its antigen is not known. The sequence was obtained from a male patient aged 2 to 10 who had a stem cell transplant for chronic granulomatous disease, so the T cells may come from the graft donor. The sample in question was peripheral blood, obtained 180 days after TCRalphabeta/CD19-depleted stem cell transplant. The rearrangement uses TRBV12-3 or TRBV12-4 and TRBJ2-1; 13 positions agree with TRBD2. CDR3 loop: CASIPTSGRANEQFF. The DNA for the CDR3 is TGTGCCAGCATCCCCACTAGCGGGAGGGCCAATGAGCAGTTCTTC.